The rows below give T cell receptor beta chains drawn from one sample of a study of CD8 T cells in Susac syndrome. MiXCR, run by TCRdb on the immunoSEQ multiplex PCR reads, gives a single entry per CDR3 protein. The repertoire consists of around 46,000 distinct CDR3 sequences, with 85% to 95% occurring once and the leading ten covering 0.41%. Sequencing used CD8+ T cells from PBMCs. The receptor set was obtained from a human donor in good health. Both conserved end residues are part of each CDR3. The D gene is left open where the match is weak.

TRBV12-3/TRBV12-4,TRBJ2-1,TRBD2,TGTGCCAGCATCGGTGCGGGAGTGAGCAATGAGCAGTTCTTC,CASIGAGVSNEQFF
TRBV7-9,TRBJ1-1,-,TGTGCCAGCAGCTTAGTCGGTGGGGGGATTATGAACACTGAAGCTTTCTTT,CASSLVGGGIMNTEAFF
TRBV27,TRBJ1-1,TRBD1,TGTGCCAGCAGTTTATCCCAGGGGGCGGTGAACACTGAAGCTTTCTTT,CASSLSQGAVNTEAFF
TRBV27,TRBJ1-4,-,TGTGCCAGCAGTCCCACAGGGTATACCAATGAAAAACTGTTTTTT,CASSPTGYTNEKLFF
TRBV20-1,TRBJ2-7,-,TGCAGTGCTAGGGGGGGTAACAACTACGAGCAGTACTTC,CSARGGNNYEQYF
TRBV30,TRBJ2-7,TRBD2,TGTGCCTGGAGTTCTCCGACTAGCGGGGGCTACGAGCAGTACTTC,CAWSSPTSGGYEQYF
TRBV19,TRBJ2-1,-,TGTGCCAGTAGCCAGGGCATGAGGGCGTTGGAGGGGCAGTTCTTC,CASSQGMRALEGQFF
TRBV7-9,TRBJ2-1,TRBD1,TGTGCCAGCAGCTTTGACAGGGTAGAGTACAATGAGCAGTTCTTC,CASSFDRVEYNEQFF
TRBV24-1,TRBJ2-1,-,TGTGCCACCAGTGATTTGTCAGGGGAAAATGAGCAGTTCTTC,CATSDLSGENEQFF
TRBV29-1,TRBJ2-1,-,TGCAGCGTTCTCGAGTCCTACAATGAGCAGTTCTTC,CSVLESYNEQFF
TRBV4-3,TRBJ2-1,TRBD2,TGCGCCAGCAGCCTAGCGGGAGGTTTGAATGAGCAGTTCTTC,CASSLAGGLNEQFF
TRBV20-1,TRBJ2-1,-,TGCAGTGCCCTCCTGCCGGCTAGTACGTCCTACAATGAGCAGTTCTTC,CSALLPASTSYNEQFF
TRBV12-3/TRBV12-4,TRBJ2-7,TRBD2,TGTGCCAGTAAACCTAGCGGGTTCTACGAGCAGTACTTC,CASKPSGFYEQYF
TRBV5-1,TRBJ2-5,-,TGCGCCAGCAGCTCCGCCGGGACAAGACAAGAGACCCAGTACTTC,CASSSAGTRQETQYF
TRBV6-5,TRBJ1-1,-,TGTGCCAGCAGTTCGGGGCCGTGGGCTTTCTTT,CASSSGPWAFF
TRBV20-1,TRBJ1-1,-,TGCAGTGCTAGGGCCTCCGGGGGGGGGACTGAAGCTTTCTTT,CSARASGGGTEAFF
TRBV7-9,TRBJ2-7,-,TGTGCCAGCAGCCGTAGCTCCTACGAGCAGTACTTC,CASSRSSYEQYF
TRBV29-1,TRBJ2-2,-,TGCAGCGTTGAAGGCCAGGCCGGGGAGCTGTTTTTT,CSVEGQAGELFF
TRBV5-1,TRBJ2-1,TRBD1,TGCGCCAGCAGCTCGACAGGGGGCTCCTACAATGAGCAGTTCTTC,CASSSTGGSYNEQFF
TRBV4-3,TRBJ1-1,-,TGCGCCAGCAGCCAAGACAGGGCCTGGAACACTGAAGCTTTCTTT,CASSQDRAWNTEAFF
TRBV13,TRBJ2-1,TRBD2,TGTGCCAGCAGCTCAAGTAGCGGGAGGGTCGGGGATGAGCAGTTCTTC,CASSSSSGRVGDEQFF
TRBV6-5,TRBJ2-2,TRBD1,TGTGCCAGCAGTTACCGTATAGGGACAGCGAACACCGGGGAGCTGTTTTTT,CASSYRIGTANTGELFF
TRBV4-3,TRBJ2-1,TRBD2,TGCGCCAGCAGCCAAGATCTAGCGGGCCCTCAGTTCTTC,CASSQDLAGPQFF
TRBV4-1,TRBJ1-2,-,TGCGCCAGCAGCCAAGACGCGGCGCCAACTAGGAGCTACACCTTC,CASSQDAAPTRSYTF
TRBV20-1,TRBJ2-5,TRBD2,TGCAGTGCTAGAGATCGGGGGCTAGCGGGAGTGGAACAAGAGACCCAGTACTTC,CSARDRGLAGVEQETQYF
TRBV12-3/TRBV12-4,TRBJ2-5,-,TGTGCCAGCAGACGGGCCCCGTCGGAGGAGACCCAGTACTTC,CASRRAPSEETQYF
TRBV5-4,TRBJ2-5,TRBD1,TGTGCCAGCAGCTTAGCAGGACAGGGTCTTCAAGAGACCCAGTACTTC,CASSLAGQGLQETQYF
TRBV12-3/TRBV12-4,TRBJ2-2,TRBD1,TGTGCCAGCAGTTTACCCCGGGGGACAGGGGCAACCGGGGAGCTGTTTTTT,CASSLPRGTGATGELFF
TRBV6-5,TRBJ1-1,-,TGTGCCAGCAGTACCGGCCTGGGTGAAGCTTTCTTT,CASSTGLGEAFF
TRBV25-1,TRBJ1-4,-,TGTGCCAGCAGTGGGCCCAGGGCTGAAAAACTGTTTTTT,CASSGPRAEKLFF
TRBV6-1,TRBJ2-2,TRBD1,TGTGCCAGCAGCGCGGGACAGGCCTTTAACACCGGGGAGCTGTTTTTT,CASSAGQAFNTGELFF